This entry lists 32 T cell receptor beta chains sequenced from one sample in a study of control samples from healthy donors and cancer patients. Sequencing used immunoSEQ multiplex PCR; TCRdb keeps in-frame clones, though not all of them. The sample has about 170,000 clones; around 90% are singletons. The sequencing sample was made of blood. Every receptor here comes from a woman between 25 and 40 years old in good health.

The chain employs TRBV7-9 and TRBJ2-7, with TRBD2 matching 8 bases. Germline V gives CDR1 SEHNR, CDR2 FQNEAQ (reference sequence). V shed 3 bases and J 0 bases; nucleotides not matched to a gene: 7. The CDR3 spans 16 residues. This CDR3 reads CASSLGLAGVSYEQYF. CDR3 coding DNA: TGTGCCAGCAGCTTGGGGCTAGCGGGTGTCTCCTACGAGCAGTACTTC. The whole variable domain, remainder taken from reference TRBV7-9 and TRBJ2-7, is DTGVSQNPRHKITKRGQNVTFRCDPISEHNRLYWYRQTLGQGPEFLTYFQNEAQLEKSRLLSDRFSAERPKGSFSTLEIQRTEQGDSAMYLCASSLGLAGVSYEQYFGPGTRLTVT.

The V and J genes are TRBV7-9 and TRBJ1-1; TRBD1 matches at 8 bases. The V gene end was trimmed by 1 base and the J gene end by 6 bases; junction bases not matched to a gene: 1. CDR1 is SEHNR and CDR2 is FQNEAQ in the germline V gene (reference sequence). This CDR3 region has 13 residues. DNA of the CDR3: TGTGCCAGCAGCTTAGGGACAGGGCCTGAAGCTTTCTTT. It yields the protein CASSLGTGPEAFF.

This clone appeared a single time. The V call is TRBV5-1, the J call TRBJ1-1; D is undetermined. The CDR3 spans 13 residues. Trimming cost V 3 bases and J 1 base, with 7 bases left between them. Per the germline V gene, CDR1 is SGHRS and CDR2 is YFSETQ. The CDR3 here is CASSSRPNTEAFF. The CDR3 DNA reads as TGCGCCAGCAGCTCACGGCCGAACACTGAAGCTTTCTTT.

This clone appeared once. The junction and the germline gene differ at one end; a read error may be behind it. The chain combines TRBV20-1 with TRBJ1-2, with D uncertain. Germline-derived CDR1 and CDR2 are DFQATT and SNEGSKA (reference sequence). The CDR3 runs 9 residues. The CDR3 DNA reads TGCAGTGCTAAATATGGCTACACCTTC. This translates into CSAKYGYTF.

The J gene is TRBJ1-1, the V gene TRBV6-6; D not certain. This CDR3 is built from 14 residues. V dropped 2 bases and J dropped 11 bases, with 18 bases sitting between them. Germline V CDR1 and CDR2: MNHNY, SVGAGI (reference sequence). CDR3 coding DNA: TGTGCCAGCAGTTACGAGGATAGGTGGCGGGCTGCTTTCTTT. It codes for CASSYEDRWRAAFF.

The chain joins TRBV4-1 to TRBJ2-2; 12 bases match TRBD2. Germline CDR1 and CDR2: MGHRA and YSYEKL. J lost 6 bases, V lost 3 bases, and 5 bases had no gene match. The CDR3 has 16 amino acids. This chain's CDR3 is CASSQGLAGPAGELFF. In DNA, the CDR3 is TGCGCCAGCAGCCAGGGACTAGCGGGCCCCGCCGGGGAGCTGTTTTTT.

The chain couples TRBV7-8 to TRBJ1-5; D ambiguous. Germline V gives CDR1 SGHVS, CDR2 FQNEAQ. V lost 3 bases and J lost 6, with 6 bases in between. The CDR3 is made up of 12 amino acids. The DNA for the CDR3 is TGTGCCAGCAGCTTGGGAACTCAGCCCCAGCATTTT. Translating it yields CASSLGTQPQHF. Combining the CDR3 with reference TRBV7-8 and TRBJ1-5 gives the whole variable domain GAGVSQSPRYKVAKRGQDVALRCDPISGHVSLFWYQQALGQGPEFLTYFQNEAQLDKSGLPSDRFFAERPEGSVSTLKIQRTQQEDSAVYLCASSLGTQPQHFGDGTRLSIL.

V and J are TRBV14 and TRBJ2-1; D uncertain. Between the trimmed V and J ends, which lost 4 bases and 4 bases, there was a span of 11 bases. Per the germline V gene, CDR1 is SGHDN and CDR2 is FVKESK. The CDR3 is 14 amino acids. The CDR3 reads CASSPDMGYNEQFF. CDR3 DNA sequence: TGTGCCAGCAGCCCCGACATGGGGTACAATGAGCAGTTCTTC.

The V call is TRBV3-1 (or the pseudogene TRBV3-2), the J call TRBJ1-3; D unclear. V dropped 4 bases and J dropped 0 bases, with 10 bases sitting between them. Germline-derived CDR1 and CDR2 are LGHDT and YNNKEL (reference sequence). This CDR3 region has 15 residues. CDR3 loop: CASSPRGFSGNTIYF. CDR3 nucleotides: TGTGCCAGCAGCCCGCGGGGATTCTCTGGAAACACCATATATTTT.

CDR3 sequence: CASKTPGRLNTEAFF. In nucleotides, the CDR3 is TGTGCCAGCAAAACTCCTGGACGGCTGAACACTGAAGCTTTCTTT. The V gene is TRBV27, the J gene TRBJ1-1; D gene unclear. V was trimmed by 7 bases and J by 0 bases, leaving 15 bases between them. Germline lookup yields CDR1 MNHEY and CDR2 SMNVEV (reference sequence). The CDR3 consists of 15 residues.

The rearrangement joins TRBV12-3 or TRBV12-4 to TRBJ1-1; D gene ambiguous. Trimming pared 2 bases from V and 0 bases from J, leaving 4 bases between. This CDR3 region has 13 residues. CDR3 sequence: CASSLMMNTEAFF. In DNA form, the CDR3 reads TGTGCCAGCAGTTTAATGATGAACACTGAAGCTTTCTTT.

The chain recombines TRBV7-2 with TRBJ2-1; TRBD2 agrees at 9 bases. The CDR3 has 15 amino acids. V shed 6 bases, J shed 4 bases, and the junction held 7 bases outside the gene matches. From germline, CDR1 is SGHTA and CDR2 FQGNSA. The CDR3 protein is CASRKRLAVYNEQFF. Here the CDR3 DNA reads TGTGCCAGCAGGAAAAGACTAGCGGTTTACAATGAGCAGTTCTTC.

The chain uses TRBV20-1 and TRBJ2-3; 8 bases align to TRBD1. Trimming took 3 bases from V and 4 from J; bases not matched to a gene: 6. From germline, CDR1 is DFQATT and CDR2 SNEGSKA (reference sequence). This CDR3 region has 14 residues. CDR3 sequence: CSASRDRFPDTQYF. The CDR3 coding sequence is TGCAGTGCTAGTAGGGACAGGTTCCCAGATACGCAGTATTTT.

This chain uses TRBV19 with TRBJ2-7, with D possibly TRBD1 on 6 matching bases. The CDR3 is made up of 17 amino acids. Germline assignment: CDR1 LNHDA and CDR2 SQIVND (reference sequence). Trimming pared 5 bases from V and 0 bases from J, leaving 20 bases between. The CDR3 is CASSPSSGQGSSYEQYF. CDR3 bases: TGTGCCAGTAGTCCATCGTCTGGCCAGGGGTCCTCCTACGAGCAGTACTTC.

CDR3 region: CASRTGRGGYTF. The CDR3 nucleotides are TGTGCCAGTAGGACCGGGAGGGGAGGCTACACCTTC. The J gene is TRBJ1-2, the V gene TRBV19, with D possibly matching TRBD1 (5 bases). The V gene lost 6 bases and the J gene lost 8 bases, with 13 bases spanning the gap. In germline, CDR1 is LNHDA, CDR2 SQIVND (reference sequence). This CDR3 is 12 amino acids long.

The chain recombines TRBV29-1 with TRBJ1-2; TRBD1 matches 11 bases. The ends lost 1 base at V and 4 bases at J; junction bases unmatched: 2. CDR3 size: 14 residues. CDR1 is SQVTM and CDR2 is ANQGSEA in the germline V gene. CDR3 nucleotide sequence: TGCAGCGTTGAAGGGGGGACAGGGGGCTATGGCTACACCTTC. The encoded protein is CSVEGGTGGYGYTF. Supplemented by reference TRBV29-1 and TRBJ1-2, the full variable domain reads SAVISQKPSRDICQRGTSLTIQCQVDSQVTMMFWYRQQPGQSLTLIATANQGSEATYESGFVIDKFPISRPNLTFSTLTVSNMSPEDSSIYLCSVEGGTGGYGYTFGSGTRLTVV.

The chain has TRBV5-5 and TRBJ2-3; TRBD1 agrees at 11 bases. The J segment lost 14 bases and the V segment lost 0 bases, leaving 5 bases of the junction unmatched. Germline CDR1 SGHKS, CDR2 YYEKEE (reference sequence). The CDR3 has 13 amino acids. CDR3: CASSLADRGRWYF. The CDR3 nucleotides are TGTGCCAGCAGCTTGGCGGACAGGGGGCGCTGGTATTTT. Full variable domain (rest looked up from reference TRBV5-5 and TRBJ2-3): DAGVTQSPTHLIKTRGQQVTLRCSPISGHKSVSWYQQVLGQGPQFIFQYYEKEERGRGNFPDRFSARQFPNYSSELNVNALLLGDSALYLCASSLADRGRWYFGPGTRLTVL.

This clone was detected a few times. The rearrangement uses TRBV15 and TRBJ2-1, with D perhaps TRBD2 (6 bases). Germline-derived CDR1 and CDR2 are LNHNV and YYDKDF (reference sequence). The V end lost 5 bases, the J end lost 15 bases, and 20 bases lay between the germline ends. This CDR3 has 13 residues. The CDR3 is CATSAKPQEGRFF. For the CDR3, the DNA is TGTGCCACCAGCGCTAAACCCCAGGAGGGTAGGTTCTTC.

V and J are TRBV13 and TRBJ2-7; TRBD2 is a possible D gene (5 bases). The germline gives CDR1 PRHDT, CDR2 FYEKMQ (reference sequence). Trimming removed 2 bases from V and 3 bases from J, with 8 bases in between. The CDR3 spans 13 residues. CDR3: CASSLRSGYEQYV. Written as DNA, the CDR3 is TGTGCCAGCAGCTTAAGAAGCGGCTACGAGCAGTACGTC.

The rearrangement uses TRBV9 and TRBJ1-1, with TRBD1 matching 9 bases. CDR1 and CDR2 (germline): SGDLS, YYNGEE. The junction had 5 bases not matched to a gene; V was cut back by 0 bases and J by 2 bases. This CDR3 contains 16 residues. The CDR3 bases are TGTGCCAGCAGCGTAGATCCGGGACAGGGCAACACTGAAGCTTTCTTT. Protein: CASSVDPGQGNTEAFF.

The chain uses TRBV19 and TRBJ1-2, with D possibly being TRBD1 (5 bases). V shed 1 base and J shed 0 bases, with 6 bases lying between them. Germline CDR1 and CDR2: LNHDA and SQIVND (reference sequence). The CDR3 is made up of 14 amino acids. The CDR3 bases are TGTGCCAGTAGTATAGCAGGGACTAACTATGGCTACACCTTC. This translates into CASSIAGTNYGYTF.

This sequence joins TRBV3-1 (or the pseudogene TRBV3-2) and TRBJ1-3, with a tentative D call TRBD1 (5 bases). Germline CDR1 is LGHDT and CDR2 is YNNKEL (reference sequence). Trimming removed 4 bases from V and 4 bases from J, with 11 bases in between. CDR3 length: 14 residues. The CDR3 protein is CASSRPGGGNTIYF. Here the CDR3 DNA reads TGTGCCAGCAGCCGCCCCGGGGGGGGAAACACCATATATTTT.

The rearrangement links TRBV6-6 to TRBJ1-4; 12 bases agree with TRBD1. The germline V gene has CDR1 MNHNY and CDR2 SVGAGI (reference sequence). The CDR3 totals 15 residues. Trimming cost V 8 bases and J 8 bases; bases outside gene matches: 9. CDR3 loop: CASEASGTGGEKLFF. The CDR3 DNA reads TGTGCCAGCGAAGCCTCCGGGACAGGGGGCGAAAAACTGTTTTTT.

The V gene is TRBV2, the J gene TRBJ2-1; 11 nucleotides agree with TRBD2. CDR1 and CDR2 (germline): SNHLY, FYNNEI. The V gene end was trimmed by 6 bases and the J gene end by 10 bases; junction bases not matched to a gene: 14. The CDR3 is 16 amino acids. In DNA form, the CDR3 reads TGTGCCAGCAGCGGCGACCCTACTAGCGGGGGACCAGAGCAGTTCTTC. This translates into CASSGDPTSGGPEQFF.

The V gene is TRBV4-1, the J gene TRBJ1-6; D ambiguous. CDR1 is MGHRA and CDR2 is YSYEKL in the germline V gene. V lost 3 bases and J lost 12, with 12 bases in between. This CDR3 has 13 amino acids. The CDR3: CASSQALEGPLHF. CDR3 in DNA: TGCGCCAGCAGCCAGGCCCTAGAGGGACCCCTCCACTTT.

The V call is TRBV2, the J call TRBJ1-5; 8 bases are shared with TRBD1. From germline, CDR1 is SNHLY and CDR2 FYNNEI. The junction had 18 bases not matched to a gene; V was cut back by 10 bases and J by 4 bases. There are 17 residues in the CDR3. The CDR3: CATAKQRTGYGNQPQHF. In nucleotides, the CDR3 is TGTGCCACCGCCAAACAGAGGACAGGGTACGGTAATCAGCCCCAGCATTTT.

The gene calls are TRBV10-3 and TRBJ2-6; no firm D call. The V and J ends lost 2 bases and 0 bases respectively, with 11 bases between them. CDR3 length: 17 residues. In germline, CDR1 is ENHRY, CDR2 SYGVKD. For the CDR3, the DNA is TGTGCCATCAGTGAGAGTAAGGTGAGCTCTGGGGCCAACGTCCTGACTTTC. Its translation: CAISESKVSSGANVLTF.

This chain joins TRBV5-6 and TRBJ1-2; TRBD1 matches 8 bases. Germline V gives CDR1 SGHDT, CDR2 YYEEEE. V dropped 1 base and J dropped 8; count of bases not matched to a gene: 7. The CDR3 is made up of 14 amino acids. CDR3 in DNA: TGTGCCAGCAGCTTGCGCAGGGGGCGAGGAGGCTACACCTTC. Protein: CASSLRRGRGGYTF.

The chain couples TRBV25-1 to TRBJ1-2; D remains unclear. Trimming removed 2 bases at V and 5 bases at J, with 12 bases between. This CDR3 is 14 amino acids long. Germline lookup yields CDR1 MGHDK and CDR2 SYGVNS. The CDR3 is CASSEGVESYGYTF. CDR3 sequence (DNA): TGTGCCAGCAGTGAAGGGGTAGAAAGTTATGGCTACACCTTC.

The rearrangement uses TRBV7-9 and TRBJ2-7, with D perhaps given as TRBD1 or TRBD2 (5 bases each). Trimming took 4 bases from V and 0 from J, leaving 13 bases between them. Germline CDR1 SEHNR, CDR2 FQNEAQ (reference sequence). The CDR3 is made up of 15 amino acids. Here the CDR3 reads CASSYTGTPSYEQYF. The CDR3 DNA reads TGTGCCAGCAGCTACACCGGGACCCCCTCCTACGAGCAGTACTTC.

The gene calls are TRBV4-1 and TRBJ2-3; 7 bases match TRBD2. Germline V gene data show CDR1 as MGHRA and CDR2 as YSYEKL. V lost 4 bases, J lost 5 bases, and 0 bases stayed unmatched. This CDR3 comprises 12 residues. The CDR3 loop is CASSPSGDTQYF. CDR3 coding DNA: TGCGCCAGCAGCCCTAGCGGAGATACGCAGTATTTT.

The gene calls are TRBV4-1 and TRBJ1-1; no clear D gene. Per germline, CDR1 MGHRA and CDR2 YSYEKL. The V gene lost 1 base and the J gene lost 1 base, with 10 bases spanning the gap. CDR3 length: 15 residues. CDR3 in amino acids: CASSQGVGSNTEAFF. The CDR3 DNA is TGCGCCAGCAGCCAAGGTGTCGGTTCGAACACTGAAGCTTTCTTT.